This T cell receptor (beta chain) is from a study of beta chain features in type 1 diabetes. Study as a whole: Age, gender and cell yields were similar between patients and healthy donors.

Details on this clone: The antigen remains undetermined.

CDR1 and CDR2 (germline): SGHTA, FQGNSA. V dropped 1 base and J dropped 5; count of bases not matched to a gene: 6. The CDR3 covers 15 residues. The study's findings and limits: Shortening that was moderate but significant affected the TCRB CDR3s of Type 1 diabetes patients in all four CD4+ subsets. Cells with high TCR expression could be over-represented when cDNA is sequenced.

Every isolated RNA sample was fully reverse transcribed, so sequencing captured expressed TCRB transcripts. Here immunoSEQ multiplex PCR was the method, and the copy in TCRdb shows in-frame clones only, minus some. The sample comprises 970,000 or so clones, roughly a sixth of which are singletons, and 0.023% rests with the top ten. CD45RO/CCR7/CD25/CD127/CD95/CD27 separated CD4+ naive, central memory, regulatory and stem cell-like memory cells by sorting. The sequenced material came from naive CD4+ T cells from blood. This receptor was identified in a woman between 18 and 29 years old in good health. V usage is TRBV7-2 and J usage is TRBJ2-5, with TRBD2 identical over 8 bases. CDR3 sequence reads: CASSLVLQREETQYF. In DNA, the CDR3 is TGTGCCAGCAGCTTAGTTCTACAGCGGGAGGAGACCCAGTACTTC.